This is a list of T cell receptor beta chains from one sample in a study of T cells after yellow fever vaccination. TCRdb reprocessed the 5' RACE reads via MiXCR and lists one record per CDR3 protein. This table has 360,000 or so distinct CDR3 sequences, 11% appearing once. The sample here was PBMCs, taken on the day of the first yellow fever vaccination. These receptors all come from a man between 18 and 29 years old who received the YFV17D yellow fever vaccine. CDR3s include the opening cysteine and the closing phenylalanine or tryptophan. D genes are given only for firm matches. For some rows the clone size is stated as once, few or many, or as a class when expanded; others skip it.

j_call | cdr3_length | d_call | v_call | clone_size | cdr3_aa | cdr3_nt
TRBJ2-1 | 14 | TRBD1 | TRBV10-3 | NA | CAIRPGTGRYEQFF | TGTGCCATCAGACCCGGGACAGGGAGATATGAGCAGTTCTTC
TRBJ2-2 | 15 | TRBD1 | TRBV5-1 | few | CASSSTGLNTGELFF | TGCGCCAGCAGCTCGACAGGGTTAAACACCGGGGAGCTGTTTTTT
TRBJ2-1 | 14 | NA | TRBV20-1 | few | CSASGGGRHNEQFF | TGCAGTGCTAGCGGCGGGGGCCGACACAATGAGCAGTTCTTC
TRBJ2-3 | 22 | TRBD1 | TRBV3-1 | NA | CASSQVRKDRVARGTSTDTQYF | TGTGCCAGCAGCCAAGTGAGGAAGGACAGGGTCGCGCGGGGCACTAGCACAGATACGCAGTATTTT
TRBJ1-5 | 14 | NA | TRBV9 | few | CASSVAAWGQPQHF | TGTGCCAGCAGCGTGGCGGCCTGGGGACAGCCCCAGCATTTT
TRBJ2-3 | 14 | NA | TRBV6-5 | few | CASSYTDSTDTQYF | TGTGCCAGCAGTTACACCGACAGCACAGATACGCAGTATTTT
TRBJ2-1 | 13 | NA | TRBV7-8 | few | CASDAISYNEQFF | TGTGCCAGCGATGCGATCTCCTACAATGAGCAGTTCTTC
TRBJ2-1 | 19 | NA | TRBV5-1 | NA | CASSPWGGPTAGSYNEQFF | TGCGCCAGCAGCCCTTGGGGGGGCCCTACGGCCGGGTCCTACAATGAGCAGTTCTTC
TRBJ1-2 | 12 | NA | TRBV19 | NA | CASSPHRDGYTF | TGTGCCAGTAGTCCCCACAGGGATGGCTACACCTTC
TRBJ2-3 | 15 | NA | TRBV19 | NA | CASSDTGKKGDTQYF | TGTGCCAGTAGTGACACAGGGAAAAAAGGGGATACGCAGTATTTT
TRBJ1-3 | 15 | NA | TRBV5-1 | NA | CASSPIADSGNTIYF | TGCGCCAGCAGCCCCATTGCAGACTCTGGAAACACCATATATTTT
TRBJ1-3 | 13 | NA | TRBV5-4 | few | CASFDSPGNTIYF | TGTGCCAGCTTTGATAGTCCTGGAAACACCATATATTTT
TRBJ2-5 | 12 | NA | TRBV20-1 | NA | CSAIGNKETQYF | TGCAGTGCTATCGGTAACAAAGAGACCCAGTACTTC
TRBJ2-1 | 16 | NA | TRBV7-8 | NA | CASSLAFRVSYNEQFF | TGTGCCAGCAGCTTAGCCTTCCGGGTGTCCTACAATGAGCAGTTCTTC
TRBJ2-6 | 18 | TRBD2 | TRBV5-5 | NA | CASSGLAGGHSGANVLTF | TGTGCCAGCAGCGGCCTAGCGGGGGGCCACTCTGGGGCCAACGTCCTGACTTTC
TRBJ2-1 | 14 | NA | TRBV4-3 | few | CASSQDPPYNEQFF | TGCGCCAGCAGCCAAGATCCCCCCTACAATGAGCAGTTCTTC
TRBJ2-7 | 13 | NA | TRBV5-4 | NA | CASSLRGDYEQYF | TGTGCCAGCAGCTTGCGCGGGGACTACGAGCAGTACTTC
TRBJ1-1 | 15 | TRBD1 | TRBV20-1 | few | CSARDVRGRVTEAFF | TGCAGTGCTAGAGACGTTAGGGGGCGGGTCACTGAAGCTTTCTTT
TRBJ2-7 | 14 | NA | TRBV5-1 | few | CASSLNPGAGEQYF | TGCGCCAGCAGCTTGAACCCAGGGGCAGGCGAGCAGTACTTC
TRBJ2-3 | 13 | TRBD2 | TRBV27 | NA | CASGAGVADTQYF | TGTGCCAGCGGAGCGGGGGTGGCAGATACGCAGTATTTT
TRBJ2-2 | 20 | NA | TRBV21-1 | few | CASSKDDRGAATMNTGELFF | TGTGCCAGCAGCAAAGACGACAGGGGGGCCGCGACTATGAACACCGGGGAGCTGTTTTTT
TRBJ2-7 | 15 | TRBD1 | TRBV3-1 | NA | CASSHGTGIIDEQYF | TGTGCCAGCAGCCACGGGACAGGGATAATCGACGAGCAGTACTTC
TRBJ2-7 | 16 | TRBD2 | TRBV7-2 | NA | CASSTSGTSGAYEQYF | TGTGCCAGCAGCACTTCCGGGACTAGCGGGGCCTACGAGCAGTACTTC
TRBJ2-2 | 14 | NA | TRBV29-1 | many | CSVEVQGNTGELFF | TGCAGCGTTGAGGTGCAGGGGAACACCGGGGAGCTGTTTTTT
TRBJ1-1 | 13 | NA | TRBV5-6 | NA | CASSRRVDTEAFF | TGTGCCAGCAGCCGCAGGGTGGACACTGAAGCTTTCTTT
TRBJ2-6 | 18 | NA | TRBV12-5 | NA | CASGLVGAWTSGANVLTF | TGTGCTAGTGGTTTGGTAGGGGCCTGGACCTCTGGGGCCAACGTCCTGACTTTC
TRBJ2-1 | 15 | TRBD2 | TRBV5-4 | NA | CASSRRGELYNEQFF | TGTGCCAGCAGCCGGCGGGGGGAACTTTACAATGAGCAGTTCTTC
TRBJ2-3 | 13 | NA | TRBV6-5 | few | CASRSPATDTQYF | TGTGCCAGCAGGTCGCCAGCCACAGATACGCAGTATTTT
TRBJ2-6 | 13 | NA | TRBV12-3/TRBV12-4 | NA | CASSPRGANVLTF | TGTGCCAGCAGTCCCAGGGGGGCCAACGTCCTGACTTTC
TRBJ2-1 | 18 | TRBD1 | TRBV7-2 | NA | CASRLGGGTGGPLHEQFF | TGTGCCAGCAGACTAGGGGGGGGGACAGGGGGCCCTTTACATGAGCAGTTCTTC
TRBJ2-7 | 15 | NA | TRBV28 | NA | CASSLKGGWSYEQYF | TGTGCCAGCAGTTTAAAAGGGGGATGGTCCTACGAGCAGTACTTC
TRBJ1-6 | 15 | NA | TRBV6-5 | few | CASSYGQGPNSPLHF | TGTGCCAGCAGTTACGGCCAGGGCCCCAATTCACCCCTCCACTTT
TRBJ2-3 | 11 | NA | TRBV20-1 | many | CSAMSTDTQYF | TGCAGTGCTATGTCCACTGATACGCAGTATTTT
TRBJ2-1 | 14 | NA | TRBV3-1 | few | CASSQVNSVHEQFF | TGTGCCAGCAGCCAAGTTAACAGCGTCCATGAGCAGTTCTTC
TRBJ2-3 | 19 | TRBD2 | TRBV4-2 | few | CASSQETAWLAGVADTQYF | TGTGCCAGCAGCCAAGAGACGGCTTGGCTAGCGGGGGTTGCAGATACGCAGTATTTT
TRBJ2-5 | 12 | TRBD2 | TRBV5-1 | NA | CASRGGEETQYF | TGCGCCAGCAGGGGGGGGGAAGAGACCCAGTACTTC
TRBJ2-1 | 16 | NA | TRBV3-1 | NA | CASSQGLGVFYNEQFF | TGTGCCAGCAGCCAAGGCCTCGGGGTATTCTACAATGAGCAGTTCTTC
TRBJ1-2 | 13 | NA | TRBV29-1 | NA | CSVGQTVNYGYTF | TGCAGCGTTGGCCAGACAGTTAACTATGGCTACACCTTC
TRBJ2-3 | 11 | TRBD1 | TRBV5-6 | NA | CASNRGDTQYF | TGTGCCAGCAACAGGGGAGATACGCAGTATTTT